This T cell receptor beta chain was recorded in a study of T cell responses to AZD1222 COVID-19 vaccine. Overall study findings and caveats: Close to half of spike-specific TCRs reportedly recognize unmutated variant regions. Baseline seropositivity characterized only a handful of AZD1222 recipients.

Germline V gene sequence: CDR1 MNHEY, CDR2 SMNVEV (reference sequence). This CDR3 comprises 14 residues. Between the trimmed V and J ends, which lost 6 bases and 6 bases, there was a span of 18 bases. The method was immunoSEQ multiplex PCR; TCRdb's version includes in-frame clones alone and lacks a portion of them. The sample lists roughly 100,000 clones, approximately 92% occurring once. Pooling was applied to second doses at about 4 or about 12 weeks. Details on this clone: Its antigen is not known.

This specimen consisted of peripheral blood, obtained 28 days after the second AZD1222 dose. The receptor was isolated from an adult who received the AZD1222 COVID-19 vaccine. V usage is TRBV27 and J usage is TRBJ2-7; possible D gene TRBD1, 6 bases. CDR3 bases: TGTGCCAGCAGACCTTACGGGACGACAGGCGAGCAGTACTTC. Amino acid sequence: CASRPYGTTGEQYF.